This entry lists 16 T cell receptor beta chains sequenced from one sample in a study of blood T cell repertoires in COVID-19. Assay used: immunoSEQ multiplex PCR; TCRdb lists only in-frame clones, some missing. The repertoire holds about 64,000 clones, with 88% as singletons. Sequencing was carried out using peripheral blood. These receptors all come from a woman aged 60-75 years with COVID-19, enrolled during active disease.

CDR3 protein: CASSQGSRSGLDEQFF. CDR3 coding DNA: TGTGCCAGCAGCCAAGGGTCGAGGTCAGGACTTGATGAGCAGTTCTTC. V gene TRBV3-1 (or the pseudogene TRBV3-2) combines with J gene TRBJ2-1; tentatively, D is TRBD2 (5 bases). The V gene lost 1 base and the J gene lost 8 bases, with 18 bases spanning the gap. Germline-derived CDR1 and CDR2 are LGHDT and YNNKEL (reference sequence). CDR3 length equals 16 residues.

This chain links TRBV28 with TRBJ1-2; 7 bases line up with TRBD1. V lost 2 bases and J lost 4; bases outside the gene matches: 4. Germline values: CDR1 MDHEN, CDR2 SYDVKM. The CDR3 is made up of 14 amino acids. The CDR3 DNA is TGTGCCAGCAGTTTAGGGGGACAGTCCTATGGCTACACCTTC. It specifies CASSLGGQSYGYTF.

The rearrangement uses TRBV5-1 and TRBJ2-7; no definite D call. This CDR3 spans 13 amino acids. Deletions cut 1 base from V and 6 bases from J, with 11 bases between. Germline values: CDR1 SGHRS, CDR2 YFSETQ. The CDR3 protein is CASSLSGFLEQYF. CDR3 coding DNA: TGCGCCAGCAGCTTGTCGGGTTTTCTCGAGCAGTACTTC.

The chain recombines TRBV18 with TRBJ2-3; D might be TRBD2 (6 bases). Germline values: CDR1 KGHSH, CDR2 LQKENI. This CDR3 is 13 amino acids long. Trimming removed 4 bases at V and 2 bases at J, with 7 bases between. This chain's CDR3 is CASSRLDTDTQYF. CDR3 coding DNA: TGTGCCAGCTCACGACTAGACACAGATACGCAGTATTTT.

This rearrangement joins TRBV7-9 to TRBJ2-7; possibly TRBD2 for D (5 bases). The CDR3 contains 13 residues. V shed 0 bases and J shed 6 bases, with 9 bases lying between them. Germline CDR1 is SEHNR and CDR2 is FQNEAQ (reference sequence). In DNA, the CDR3 is TGTGCCAGCAGCTTAGCGGAGGTCGGCGAGCAGTACTTC. Amino acids: CASSLAEVGEQYF.

V is TRBV28 and J is TRBJ2-7; D unclear. Germline lookup yields CDR1 MDHEN and CDR2 SYDVKM. Trimming removed 5 bases at V and 3 bases at J, with 11 bases between. The CDR3 length is 13 residues. The CDR3 bases are TGTGCCAGCAGTAGCCCTGTTCGCTACGAGCAGTACTTC. Translating it yields CASSSPVRYEQYF.

The DNA for the CDR3 is TGTGCCAGCTCACCATCGAACAGGGGAAGCACTGAAGCTTTCTTT. Translating gives CASSPSNRGSTEAFF. The V call is TRBV18, the J call TRBJ1-1; TRBD1 matches at 7 bases. Trimming cost V 2 bases and J 4 bases; bases outside gene matches: 7. The germline gives CDR1 KGHSH, CDR2 LQKENI. This CDR3 spans 15 amino acids.

This clone is a singleton in its sample. This rearrangement joins TRBV18 to TRBJ2-3; weak D call: TRBD1 (6 bases). The CDR3 runs 17 residues. The V and J ends lost 2 bases and 4 bases respectively, with 19 bases between them. Germline V gene data show CDR1 as KGHSH and CDR2 as LQKENI. CDR3 coding DNA: TGTGCCAGCTCACCAAAGGAGGCAGGGGAGATCGCAGATACGCAGTATTTT. Protein sequence: CASSPKEAGEIADTQYF.

The V call is TRBV4-3, the J call TRBJ2-1; D may be TRBD1 (6 bases). V was cut by 2 bases and J by 7 bases, with 21 bases left in between. CDR1 and CDR2 (germline): LGHNA, YSLEER. The CDR3 covers 17 residues. The CDR3 spells CASSQRDTSYSGNEQFF. The CDR3 DNA sequence: TGCGCCAGCAGCCAACGGGACACCTCTTATTCAGGGAATGAGCAGTTCTTC.

The genes are TRBV19 and TRBJ1-3; no firm D call. Trimming took off 5 bases at V and 0 bases at J, with 17 bases between the two ends. Germline loops: CDR1 LNHDA, CDR2 SQIVND (reference sequence). The CDR3 contains 17 residues. For the CDR3, the DNA is TGTGCCAGTAGTCCCCTACCGGGGAGGGACTCTGGAAACACCATATATTTT. Protein: CASSPLPGRDSGNTIYF.

CDR3 in DNA: TGTGCCAGCAGCTCCCTCGGGACTAGCGGGAGCCGGGAGCAGTTCTTC. This translates into CASSSLGTSGSREQFF. V is TRBV7-2 and J is TRBJ2-1; TRBD2 aligns across 14 bases. The CDR3 consists of 16 residues. After removal of 4 bases from V and 10 bases from J, the junction contained 9 bases not matched to a gene. Germline V gives CDR1 SGHTA, CDR2 FQGNSA.

This clone was seen just once. The chain recombines TRBV4-1 with TRBJ2-1; D may be TRBD1 (6 bases). This CDR3 has 16 residues. Germline values: CDR1 MGHRA, CDR2 YSYEKL. Trimming took 1 base from V and 2 from J, leaving 12 bases between them. The CDR3 protein is CASSQGLQGTYNEQFF. In DNA, the CDR3 is TGCGCCAGCAGCCAAGGTCTTCAGGGGACCTACAATGAGCAGTTCTTC.

The chain carries TRBV6-2 or TRBV6-3 and TRBJ1-2; 8 nucleotides align to TRBD1. Germline CDR1 and CDR2: MNHEY and SVGEGT. This CDR3 is built from 15 residues. V lost 6 bases and J lost 4; bases outside the gene matches: 10. DNA of the CDR3: TGTGCCAGCAGCCCCGGGACAGGCTTTCCCTATGGCTACACCTTC. Protein sequence: CASSPGTGFPYGYTF.

The chain couples TRBV28 to TRBJ1-1; the match to TRBD1 covers 8 bases. This CDR3 region has 16 residues. V shed 2 bases, J shed 2 bases, and the junction held 7 bases outside the gene matches. The germline V gene has CDR1 MDHEN and CDR2 SYDVKM. CDR3 loop: CASSLIDQGANTEAFF. The CDR3 coding sequence is TGTGCCAGCAGTTTAATAGACCAGGGGGCAAACACTGAAGCTTTCTTT.

The CDR3 region has the DNA TGTGCCAGCAGTATTAGCGGGAGCGCACATGAGCAGTTCTTC. It is translated as CASSISGSAHEQFF. The chain couples TRBV6-2 or TRBV6-3 to TRBJ2-1, with 9 bases fitting TRBD2. The CDR3 runs 14 residues. CDR1 is MNHEY, CDR2 SVGEGT, per germline. V lost 5 bases and J lost 8; bases outside the gene matches: 7.

The chain has TRBV9 and TRBJ2-3; TRBD2 matches 11 bases. The CDR3 runs to 17 residues. The germline V gene has CDR1 SGDLS and CDR2 YYNGEE. J lost 1 base, V lost 3 bases, and 7 bases had no gene match. The CDR3 sequence is CASSARLAGPRTDTQYF. As DNA, the CDR3 is TGTGCCAGCAGCGCCCGACTAGCGGGGCCTCGCACAGATACGCAGTATTTT.